In this sample, the clone carrying this TCR beta chain turned up many times. Antigen unknown. This sample is part of a study of blood T cells in healthy people across ages. Findings of the study overall: Unsorted PBMC material precluded a definitive naive versus antigen-experienced comparison.

Every donor gave roughly 9.2 milliliters of peripheral blood. Using a J-beta primer mix together with a sample-barcoded 5' primer, a second PCR was run for roughly 7 to 11 cycles. Using its own MiXCR run on the 5' RACE reads, TCRdb lists one record per CDR3 protein. The data contain roughly 640,000 distinct CDR3 sequences, around 31% of them singletons. Trimming at V came to 10 bases and at J to 3 bases, leaving 11 bases not matched to a gene. CDR1 is LNHNV and CDR2 is YYDKDF in the germline V gene (reference sequence). This CDR3 has 14 amino acids. Sequencing was performed on blood. The chain is built from TRBV15 and TRBJ2-5, with 7 bases aligning to TRBD2. This sequence was found in an elderly woman in good health. The CDR3 loop is CAISLLAAKETQYF. The CDR3, as DNA: TGTGCCATCTCCCTCCTAGCGGCTAAAGAGACCCAGTACTTC. The full variable domain, its missing parts supplied by reference TRBV15 and TRBJ2-5, is DAMVIQNPRYQVTQFGKPVTLSCSQTLNHNVMYWYQQKSSQAPKLLFHYYDKDFNNEADTPDNFQSRRPNTSFCFLDIRSPGLGDTAMYLCAISLLAAKETQYFGPGTRLLVL.